This T cell receptor (beta chain) was captured by sequencing in a study of memory CD4+ T cells and cytomegalovirus serostatus. About the research overall: Healthy Belgian adult donors included about nine CMV-positive and some 25 CMV-negative people.

The sort gate was single viable CD3+CD4+CD8-CD45RO+ cells for memory CD4+ T cells. V was pared by 6 bases and J by 0 bases, with 12 bases between. The germline CDR1 and CDR2 sequences are SNHLY and FYNNEI. This CDR3 has 14 amino acids. Here immunoSEQ multiplex PCR was the method, and the copy in TCRdb shows in-frame clones only, minus some. Seen here are just under 95,000 clones, about 80% observed once, and the top ten hold 3.6%. Sequences were obtained from memory CD4+ T cells from blood. This TCR was recovered from an adult in good health and CMV-seropositive. This rearrangement joins TRBV2 to TRBJ2-7, with D possibly being TRBD1 or TRBD2 (6 bases each). CDR3 residues: CASRTRGFSYEQYF. The CDR3 DNA reads as TGTGCCAGCAGGACTAGGGGGTTCTCCTACGAGCAGTACTTC.